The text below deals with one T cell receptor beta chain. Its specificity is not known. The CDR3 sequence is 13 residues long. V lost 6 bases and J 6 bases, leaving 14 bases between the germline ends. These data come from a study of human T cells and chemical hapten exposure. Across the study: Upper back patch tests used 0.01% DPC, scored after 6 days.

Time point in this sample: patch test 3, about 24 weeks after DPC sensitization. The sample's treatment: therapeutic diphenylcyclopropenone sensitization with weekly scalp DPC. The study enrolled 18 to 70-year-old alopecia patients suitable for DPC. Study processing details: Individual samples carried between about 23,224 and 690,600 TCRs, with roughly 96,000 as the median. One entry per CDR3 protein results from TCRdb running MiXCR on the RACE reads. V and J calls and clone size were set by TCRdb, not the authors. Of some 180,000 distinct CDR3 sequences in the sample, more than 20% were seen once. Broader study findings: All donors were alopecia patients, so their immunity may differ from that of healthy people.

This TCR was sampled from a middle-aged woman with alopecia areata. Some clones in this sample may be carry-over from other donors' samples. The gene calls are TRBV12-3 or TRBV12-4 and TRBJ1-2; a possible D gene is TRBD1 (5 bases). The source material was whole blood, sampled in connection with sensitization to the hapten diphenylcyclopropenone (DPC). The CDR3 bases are TGTGCCAGCAGCCGGGACGTCTGGGATGGCTACACCTTC. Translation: CASSRDVWDGYTF.